Reported below is one T cell receptor (beta chain). The data were obtained in a study of cytomegalovirus exposure and HLA in healthy donors. The PCR used 60 Vbeta and 13 Jbeta primers. Profiled with immunoSEQ multiplex PCR; TCRdb holds only in-frame clones, not every one. The table lists fewer than 200,000 clones, 78% of them singletons, with roughly 15% in the top ten. The receptor comes from a woman aged 30 to 39 in good health and CMV-seropositive. Sequenced material: PBMCs.

CDR3 loop: CSVHRGRGAFF. The CDR3 DNA reads TGCAGCGTCCACCGGGGCCGGGGGGCTTTCTTT. The chain has TRBV29-1 and TRBJ1-1, with D possibly TRBD1 on 5 matching bases. The germline gives CDR1 SQVTM, CDR2 ANQGSEA. This CDR3 is 11 amino acids long. Trimming removed 6 bases from V and 11 bases from J, with 16 bases in between.